The sequence of this T cell receptor (beta chain) was determined in a study of Ad26.COV2.S vaccination and SARS-CoV-2 variants. Study outcomes and limitations: It was reported that spike-specific CD8+ and CD4+ T cell responses were substantially broad after vaccination.

Per the germline V gene, CDR1 is MNHNS and CDR2 is SASEGT. With V trimmed by 0 bases and J by 4 bases, 21 bases remained unmatched. The CDR3 length is 23 residues. Stated treatment: roughly 20 received Ad26.COV2.S at low or high dose, single or two shots; roughly five received placebo; per-sample allocation not given. Samples came from day 63 after the first vaccine or placebo injection. As concerns this clone: The antigen is undetermined.

The table came from immunoSEQ multiplex PCR; TCRdb's copy has only in-frame clones and leaves some out. The sample has more than 300,000 clones; roughly 84% are singletons. This TCR was recovered from a person between 18 and 65 years old who received the Ad26.COV2.S COVID-19 vaccine or a placebo. This chain links TRBV6-1 with TRBJ2-5; 15 bases fit TRBD2. The source was peripheral blood, collected in a trial of Ad26.COV2.S vaccine versus placebo. CDR3 region: CASSEALSGLAGGRGSNRETQYF. CDR3 coding DNA: TGTGCCAGCAGTGAAGCTCTTTCAGGACTAGCGGGGGGGCGAGGGTCTAATCGAGAGACCCAGTACTTC.